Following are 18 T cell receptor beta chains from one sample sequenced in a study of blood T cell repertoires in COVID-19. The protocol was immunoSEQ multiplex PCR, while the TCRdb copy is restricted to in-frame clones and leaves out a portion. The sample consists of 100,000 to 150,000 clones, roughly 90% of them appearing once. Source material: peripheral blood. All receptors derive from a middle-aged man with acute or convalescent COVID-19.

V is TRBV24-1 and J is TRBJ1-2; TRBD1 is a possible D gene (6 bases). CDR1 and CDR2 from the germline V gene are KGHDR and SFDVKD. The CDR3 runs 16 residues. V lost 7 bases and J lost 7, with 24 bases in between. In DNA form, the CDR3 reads TGTGCCACCAGGCCCAGTCGGACAGAGGCCAGGGTTGGCTACACCTTC. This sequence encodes CATRPSRTEARVGYTF.

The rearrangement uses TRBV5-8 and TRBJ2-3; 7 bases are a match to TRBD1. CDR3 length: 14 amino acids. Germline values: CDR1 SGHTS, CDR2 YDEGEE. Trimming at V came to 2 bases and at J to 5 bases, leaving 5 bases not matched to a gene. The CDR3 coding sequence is TGTGCCAGCAGCTTACCGGGACAGTTAGATACGCAGTATTTT. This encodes CASSLPGQLDTQYF.

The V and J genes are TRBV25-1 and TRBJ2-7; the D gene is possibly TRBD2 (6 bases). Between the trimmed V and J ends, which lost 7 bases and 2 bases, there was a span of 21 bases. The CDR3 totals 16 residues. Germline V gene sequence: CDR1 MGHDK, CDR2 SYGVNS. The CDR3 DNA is TGTGCCAGCACAAGGGCCGGGGGATTGGGACCCTACGAGCAGTACTTC. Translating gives CASTRAGGLGPYEQYF.

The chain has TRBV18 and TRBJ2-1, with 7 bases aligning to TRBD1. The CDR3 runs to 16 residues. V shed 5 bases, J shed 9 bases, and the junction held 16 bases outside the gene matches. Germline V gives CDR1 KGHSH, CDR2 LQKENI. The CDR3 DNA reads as TGTGCCAGCTCAACTAGGGACAGCCCCTCAGTTGGTGAGCAGTTCTTC. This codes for CASSTRDSPSVGEQFF.

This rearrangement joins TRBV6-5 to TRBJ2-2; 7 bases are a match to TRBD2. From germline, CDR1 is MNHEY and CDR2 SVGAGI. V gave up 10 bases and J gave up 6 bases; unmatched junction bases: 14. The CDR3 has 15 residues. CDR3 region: CATKGGTNLAGELFF. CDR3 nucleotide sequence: TGTGCCACCAAGGGCGGGACTAACCTCGCCGGGGAGCTGTTTTTT.

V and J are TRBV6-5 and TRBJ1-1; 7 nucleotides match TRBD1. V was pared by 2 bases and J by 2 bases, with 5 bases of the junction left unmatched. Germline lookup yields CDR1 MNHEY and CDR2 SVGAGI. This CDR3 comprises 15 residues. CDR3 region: CASSYTGQINTEAFF. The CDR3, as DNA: TGTGCCAGCAGTTACACGGGACAGATTAACACTGAAGCTTTCTTT.

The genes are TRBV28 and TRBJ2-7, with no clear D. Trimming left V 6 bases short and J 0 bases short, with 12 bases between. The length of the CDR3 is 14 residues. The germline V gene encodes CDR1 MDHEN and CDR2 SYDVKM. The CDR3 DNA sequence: TGTGCCAGCAGCCAAGACATCTTCTCCTACGAGCAGTACTTC. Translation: CASSQDIFSYEQYF.

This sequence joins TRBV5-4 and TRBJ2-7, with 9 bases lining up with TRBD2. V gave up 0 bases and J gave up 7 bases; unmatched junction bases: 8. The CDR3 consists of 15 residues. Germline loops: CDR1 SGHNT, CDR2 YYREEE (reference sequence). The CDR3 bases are TGTGCCAGCAGCTTGGCCGGCGGGAGGGCCGCAGAGCAGTACTTC. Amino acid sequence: CASSLAGGRAAEQYF.

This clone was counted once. The CDR3 here is CSGGGLNTEAFF. CDR3 DNA sequence: TGCAGCGGCGGGGGGTTGAACACTGAAGCTTTCTTT. The chain employs TRBV29-1 and TRBJ1-1; D may be TRBD1 (5 bases). The germline gives CDR1 SQVTM, CDR2 ANQGSEA. Trimming removed 7 bases from V and 0 bases from J, with 9 bases in between. The CDR3 loop spans 12 amino acids.

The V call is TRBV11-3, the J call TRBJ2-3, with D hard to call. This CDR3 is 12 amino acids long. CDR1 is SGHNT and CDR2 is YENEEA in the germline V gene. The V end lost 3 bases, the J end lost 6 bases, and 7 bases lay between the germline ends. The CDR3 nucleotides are TGTGCCAGCAGCTTGCAGGCTGATACGCAGTATTTT. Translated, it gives CASSLQADTQYF. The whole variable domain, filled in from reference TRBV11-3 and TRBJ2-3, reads EAGVVQSPRYKIIEKKQPVAFWCNPISGHNTLYWYLQNLGQGPELLIRYENEEAVDDSQLPKDRFSAERLKGVDSTLKIQPAELGDSAVYLCASSLQADTQYFGPGTRLTVL.

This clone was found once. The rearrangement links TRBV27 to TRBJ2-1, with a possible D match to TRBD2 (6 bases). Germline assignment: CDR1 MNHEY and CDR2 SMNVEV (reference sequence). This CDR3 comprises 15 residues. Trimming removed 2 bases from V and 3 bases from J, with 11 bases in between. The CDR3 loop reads CASSLRGGNYNEQFF. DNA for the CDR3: TGTGCCAGCAGTTTACGGGGCGGGAACTACAATGAGCAGTTCTTC.

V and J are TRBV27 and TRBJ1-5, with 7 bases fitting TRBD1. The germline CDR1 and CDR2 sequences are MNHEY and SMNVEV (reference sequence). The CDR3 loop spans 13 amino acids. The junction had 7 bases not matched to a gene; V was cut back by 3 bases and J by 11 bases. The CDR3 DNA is TGTGCCAGCAGTTTTGGGACAGCATACGCCCAGCATTTT. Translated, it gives CASSFGTAYAQHF.

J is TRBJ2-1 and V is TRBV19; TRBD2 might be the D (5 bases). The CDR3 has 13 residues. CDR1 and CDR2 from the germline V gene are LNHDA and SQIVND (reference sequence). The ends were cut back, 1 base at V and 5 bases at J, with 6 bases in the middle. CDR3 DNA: TGTGCCAGTAGTATAGGGGGAGACAATGAGCAGTTCTTC. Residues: CASSIGGDNEQFF.

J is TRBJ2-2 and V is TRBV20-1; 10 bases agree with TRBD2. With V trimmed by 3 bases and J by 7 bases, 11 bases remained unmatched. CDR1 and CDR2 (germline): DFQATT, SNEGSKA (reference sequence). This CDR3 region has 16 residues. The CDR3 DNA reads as TGCAGTGCTAGTAGGGGGCTAGCGGGAGATCACGGGGAGCTGTTTTTT. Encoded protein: CSASRGLAGDHGELFF.

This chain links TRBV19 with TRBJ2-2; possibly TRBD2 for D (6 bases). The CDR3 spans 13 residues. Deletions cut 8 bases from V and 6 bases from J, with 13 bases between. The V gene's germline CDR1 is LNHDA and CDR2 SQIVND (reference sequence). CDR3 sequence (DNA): TGTGCCAGTTTTAGCGGATTCCCCGGGGAGCTGTTTTTT. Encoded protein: CASFSGFPGELFF.

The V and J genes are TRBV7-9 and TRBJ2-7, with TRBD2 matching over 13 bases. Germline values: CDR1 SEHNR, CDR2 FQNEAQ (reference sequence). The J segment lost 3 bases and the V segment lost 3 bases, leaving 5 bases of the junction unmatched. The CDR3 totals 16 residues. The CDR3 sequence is CASSLITSGRDYEQYF. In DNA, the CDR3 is TGTGCCAGCAGCTTGATTACTAGCGGGAGGGACTACGAGCAGTACTTC. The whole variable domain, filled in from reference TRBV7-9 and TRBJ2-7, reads DTGVSQNPRHKITKRGQNVTFRCDPISEHNRLYWYRQTLGQGPEFLTYFQNEAQLEKSRLLSDRFSAERPKGSFSTLEIQRTEQGDSAMYLCASSLITSGRDYEQYFGPGTRLTVT.

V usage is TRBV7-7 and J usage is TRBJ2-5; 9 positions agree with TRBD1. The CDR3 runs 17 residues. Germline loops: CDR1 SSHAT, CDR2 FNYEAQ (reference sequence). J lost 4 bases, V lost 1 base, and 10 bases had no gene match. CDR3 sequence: CASSLGANRGRGETQYF. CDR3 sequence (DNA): TGTGCCAGCAGCTTAGGGGCAAACAGGGGGCGAGGAGAGACCCAGTACTTC.

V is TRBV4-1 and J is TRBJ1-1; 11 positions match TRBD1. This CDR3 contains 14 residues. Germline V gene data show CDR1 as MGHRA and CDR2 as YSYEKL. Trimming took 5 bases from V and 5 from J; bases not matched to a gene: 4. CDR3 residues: CASSNGQGATEAFF. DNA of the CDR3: TGCGCCAGCAGCAACGGACAGGGGGCTACTGAAGCTTTCTTT.